The next 15 T cell receptor beta chains were all read from a single sample in a study of control samples from healthy donors and cancer patients. Data came from immunoSEQ multiplex PCR; TCRdb stores just in-frame clones and leaves some out. This table has about 170,000 clones, roughly 93% appearing once. The material sequenced was blood. Receptor source: a woman aged 55-70 years in good health.

This clone was recorded a few times. The gene calls are TRBV6-5 and TRBJ1-6; D is uncertain. In germline, CDR1 is MNHEY, CDR2 SVGAGI. The V end lost 2 bases, the J end lost 9 bases, and 11 bases lay between the germline ends. The CDR3 covers 14 residues. The CDR3 sequence is CASSYMEGGSPLHF. The CDR3 DNA follows: TGTGCCAGCAGTTACATGGAGGGAGGTTCACCCCTCCACTTT.

V gene TRBV27 combines with J gene TRBJ2-7, with TRBD1 matching over 7 bases. Germline loops: CDR1 MNHEY, CDR2 SMNVEV (reference sequence). This CDR3 is 16 amino acids long. With 7 bases clipped from V and 0 bases from J, the junction kept 12 bases outside the gene matches. CDR3 nucleotides: TGTGCCAGCACTCTAAGACAGGGCGCAAGCTCCTACGAGCAGTACTTC. It encodes CASTLRQGASSYEQYF.

V and J are TRBV5-1 and TRBJ1-1; D gene ambiguous. The V end lost 4 bases, the J end lost 0 bases, and 7 bases lay between the germline ends. Germline V CDR1 and CDR2: SGHRS, YFSETQ. The CDR3 contains 13 residues. CDR3 coding DNA: TGCGCCAGCAGCACGGACCTGAACACTGAAGCTTTCTTT. Its translation is CASSTDLNTEAFF.

The count of this clone is one. This rearrangement joins TRBV7-9 to TRBJ2-1; no clear D gene. Between the trimmed V and J ends, which lost 3 bases and 4 bases, there was a span of 4 bases. The CDR3 runs to 12 residues. CDR1 is SEHNR and CDR2 is FQNEAQ in the germline V gene (reference sequence). For the CDR3, the DNA is TGTGCCAGCAGCTTTGCGTACAATGAGCAGTTCTTC. It codes for CASSFAYNEQFF. Full variable domain (remainder filled in from reference TRBV7-9 and TRBJ2-1): DTGVSQNPRHKITKRGQNVTFRCDPISEHNRLYWYRQTLGQGPEFLTYFQNEAQLEKSRLLSDRFSAERPKGSFSTLEIQRTEQGDSAMYLCASSFAYNEQFFGPGTRLTVL.

This clone was observed a single time. The chain is built from TRBV18 and TRBJ2-3; D gene unclear. CDR1 is KGHSH and CDR2 is LQKENI in the germline V gene. CDR3 length equals 16 residues. Between the trimmed V and J ends, which lost 0 bases and 1 base, there was a span of 11 bases. The CDR3 sequence: CASSPPRVLGTDTQYF. For the CDR3, the DNA is TGTGCCAGCTCACCACCACGGGTGCTGGGCACAGATACGCAGTATTTT.

This rearrangement joins TRBV5-8 to TRBJ2-3, with a tentative D call TRBD2 (6 bases). V lost 4 bases to trimming and J lost 0 bases, with 18 bases between them. This CDR3 contains 17 residues. Germline assignment: CDR1 SGHTS and CDR2 YDEGEE. The CDR3 DNA sequence: TGTGCCAGCAGCGGGGGGTTTAGCGGCCCTAGCACAGATACGCAGTATTTT. Encoded protein: CASSGGFSGPSTDTQYF.

The genes are TRBV18 and TRBJ2-3; D ambiguous. This CDR3 spans 13 amino acids. Germline CDR1 reads KGHSH; CDR2 reads LQKENI. With 6 bases removed from V and 2 bases from J, the gap between germline ends came to 9 bases. CDR3 DNA: TGTGCCAGCTCCCCCGTCGACACAGATACGCAGTATTTT. This encodes CASSPVDTDTQYF.

The table lists this clone with a count of one. The chain couples TRBV7-2 to TRBJ2-5; D possibly corresponds to TRBD1 (5 bases). This CDR3 contains 15 residues. The V and J ends lost 4 bases and 5 bases respectively, with 17 bases between them. The germline V gene encodes CDR1 SGHTA and CDR2 FQGNSA. CDR3 in amino acids: CASSSGLTGWETQYF. CDR3 DNA: TGTGCCAGCAGCTCGGGTCTTACAGGATGGGAGACCCAGTACTTC.

CDR3 protein: CASSLGASADTDTQYF. The CDR3 nucleotides read TGCGCCAGCAGCTTGGGTGCTAGCGCGGACACAGATACGCAGTATTTT. V usage is TRBV5-1 and J usage is TRBJ2-3; D is perhaps TRBD2 (6 bases). Trimming removed 0 bases from V and 2 bases from J, with 13 bases in between. Germline V gene data show CDR1 as SGHRS and CDR2 as YFSETQ. This CDR3 comprises 16 residues.

The chain recombines TRBV7-2 with TRBJ2-3; D possibly matches TRBD1 or TRBD2 (5 bases each). The CDR3 extends over 16 amino acids. V was clipped by 4 bases and J by 0 bases, with 14 bases between them. Germline CDR1 and CDR2: SGHTA and FQGNSA. The CDR3 reads CASSSQRGASTDTQYF. DNA of the CDR3: TGTGCCAGCAGCTCCCAAAGGGGAGCTAGCACAGATACGCAGTATTTT.

The J gene is TRBJ2-7, the V gene TRBV25-1; no firm D call. V was pared by 2 bases and J by 2 bases, with 7 bases between. The germline V gene encodes CDR1 MGHDK and CDR2 SYGVNS. This CDR3 region has 13 residues. The CDR3 nucleotides are TGTGCCAGCAGTGAAGGGCGAGCCTACGAGCAGTACTTC. Its protein product is CASSEGRAYEQYF.

This clone was seen just once. As DNA, the CDR3 is TGTGCCAGCAGCCAAGGCCTCAATCAGCCCCAGCATTTT. Translated, it gives CASSQGLNQPQHF. The V call is TRBV3-1 (or the pseudogene TRBV3-2), the J call TRBJ1-5; D uncertain. The CDR3 has 13 amino acids. The V gene lost 1 base and the J gene lost 3 bases, with 4 bases spanning the gap. The V gene's germline CDR1 is LGHDT and CDR2 YNNKEL (reference sequence).

This clone was observed a single time. The V and J genes are TRBV3-1 (or the pseudogene TRBV3-2) and TRBJ2-5; the D is unclear. V was cut by 3 bases and J by 1 base, with 15 bases left in between. CDR1 is LGHDT, CDR2 YNNKEL, per germline (reference sequence). The CDR3 consists of 16 residues. Written as DNA, the CDR3 is TGTGCCAGCAGCCATGGTTATGATCGAATCCAAGAGACCCAGTACTTC. Translating it yields CASSHGYDRIQETQYF.

The chain employs TRBV25-1 and TRBJ2-3, with D possibly matching TRBD1 (6 bases). Germline V gene lookup returns CDR1 MGHDK and CDR2 SYGVNS. The CDR3 runs 13 residues. Trimming removed 3 bases at V and 3 bases at J, with 7 bases between. The CDR3 DNA sequence: TGTGCCAGCAGTGAGACAGGTACAGATACGCAGTATTTT. It yields the protein CASSETGTDTQYF.

The chain couples TRBV18 to TRBJ1-1; perhaps TRBD1 as D (6 bases). The length of the CDR3 is 12 residues. The germline V gene has CDR1 KGHSH and CDR2 LQKENI. Trimming pared 4 bases from V and 7 bases from J, leaving 10 bases between. CDR3 sequence: CASSLQDSEAFF. The CDR3 region has the DNA TGTGCCAGCTCACTGCAGGACAGTGAAGCTTTCTTT.